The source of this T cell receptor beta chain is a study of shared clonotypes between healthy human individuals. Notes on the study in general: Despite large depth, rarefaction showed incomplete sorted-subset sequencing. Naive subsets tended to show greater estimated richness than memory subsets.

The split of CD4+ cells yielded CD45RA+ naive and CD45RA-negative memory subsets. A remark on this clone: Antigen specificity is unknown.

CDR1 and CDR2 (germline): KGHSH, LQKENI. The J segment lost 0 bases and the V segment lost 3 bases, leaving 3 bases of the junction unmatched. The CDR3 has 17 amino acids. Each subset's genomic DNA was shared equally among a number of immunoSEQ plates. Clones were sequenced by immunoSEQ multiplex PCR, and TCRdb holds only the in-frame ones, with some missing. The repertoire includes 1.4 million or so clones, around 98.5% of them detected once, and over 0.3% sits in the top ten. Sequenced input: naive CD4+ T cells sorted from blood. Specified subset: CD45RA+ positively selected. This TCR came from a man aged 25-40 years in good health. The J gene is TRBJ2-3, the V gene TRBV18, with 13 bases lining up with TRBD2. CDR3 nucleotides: TGTGCCAGCTCACCTGGGACTAGCGGGACTAGCACAGATACGCAGTATTTT. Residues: CASSPGTSGTSTDTQYF.